This T cell receptor beta chain was recorded in a study of blood T cell repertoires in COVID-19. Study details: Both acute and convalescent COVID-19 samples were obtained from the United States, Italy and Spain. From T cells, B-cell-depleted T cells, or PBMCs came the material, which was cDNA or gDNA.

Under the authors' procedure: Amplified reference gene primers provided the basis for estimating nucleated cell counts. Profiling relied on immunoSEQ multiplex PCR, and the TCRdb table lists in-frame clones only, not all of them. V, J and clone size reflect that table, while D and trimming were determined from the DNA. The top ten clones hold around 1.7% of a sample with 200,000 to 250,000 clones, around nine tenths of them seen once. The CDR3 runs 11 residues. V was clipped by 5 bases and J by 0 bases, with 2 bases between them. Per germline, CDR1 DFQATT and CDR2 SNEGSKA (reference sequence). This clone was detected only once.

This clonotype was sampled from a woman aged 55-70 years who had recovered from COVID-19. V gene TRBV20-1 combines with J gene TRBJ2-1; D call uncertain. The sequenced material came from peripheral blood. This CDR3 is CSALSYNEQFF. The CDR3 DNA reads TGCAGTGCTCTCTCCTACAATGAGCAGTTCTTC.